The text below deals with one T cell receptor (beta chain). TCRdb redid the calling of the 5' RACE reads with MiXCR, one entry per CDR3 protein. The top ten clones hold 6% of a sample with 150,000 to 200,000 distinct CDR3 sequences, roughly 31% of them seen once. Germline V gene data show CDR1 as SQVTM and CDR2 as ANQGSEA. This CDR3 has 15 residues. The trim removed 5 bases at V and 0 bases at J, leaving 4 bases unmatched. This specimen belongs to a study of CD8 T cells in ankylosing spondylitis. The sequenced sample consisted of synovial fluid, either unsorted or a sorted T cell fraction (not recorded which). The chain couples TRBV29-1 to TRBJ2-6; TRBD1 aligns across 7 bases. The clonotype comes from a male donor with ankylosing spondylitis. DNA of the CDR3: TGCAGCGTTTCACAGGGGAACTCTGGGGCCAACGTCCTGACTTTC. It codes for CSVSQGNSGANVLTF.